The TCR beta chain under discussion was sequenced for a study of response to subunit inactivated influenza vaccine. Overall study findings and caveats: Authors suggested seasonal influenza vaccinations each recruit few new T cells.

From the RT-PCR reads, TCRdb called clonotypes with MiXCR, one entry per CDR3 protein. Here the sample spans around 750,000 distinct CDR3 sequences, 21% being singletons. Per germline, CDR1 SGHTA and CDR2 FQGNSA. There are 13 residues in the CDR3. V was clipped by 5 bases and J by 9 bases, with 16 bases between them. Of note for this clonotype: Its matching antigen is unknown.

Sequenced material: PBMCs from blood, taken roughly 5 days after vaccination. This TCR was recovered from a man aged 50 to 59 who received an inactivated influenza vaccine. V is TRBV7-2 and J is TRBJ2-5; possible D gene TRBD2, 6 bases. CDR3: CASSPASAQSQYF. Written as DNA, the CDR3 is TGTGCCAGCAGCCCCGCTAGCGCCCAATCCCAGTACTTC. The full variable domain, in which reference TRBV7-2 and TRBJ2-5 provide the parts outside the CDR3, is GAGVSQSPSNKVTEKGKDVELRCDPISGHTALYWYRQSLGQGLEFLIYFQGNSAPDKSGLPSDRFSAERTGGSVSTLTIQRTQQEDSAVYLCASSPASAQSQYFGPGTRLLVL.